One and the same sample provided the 3 T cell receptor beta chains below, sequenced in a study of T-cell memory formation after mild COVID-19. TCRdb ran MiXCR on the 5' RACE reads and lists one entry per CDR3 protein. This sample has 280,000 or so distinct CDR3 sequences; more than 15% occur once, and the top ten carry more than 20%. Material for sequencing was PBMCs or a T cell subset sorted from them (not recorded which). The origin of the receptors is a man aged 18 to 29 who had mild COVID-19 (a few samples of this study predate the infection). Cell type and time point are not known.

The chain employs TRBV7-9 and TRBJ1-5; no clear D gene. Trimming removed 5 bases from V and 4 bases from J, with 12 bases in between. Per the germline V gene, CDR1 is SEHNR and CDR2 is FQNEAQ (reference sequence). CDR3 length equals 14 residues. CDR3 DNA sequence: TGTGCCAGCAGCCAATCGACGGGAAATCAGCCCCAGCATTTT. Protein: CASSQSTGNQPQHF. Together with reference TRBV7-9 and TRBJ1-5, the CDR3 gives the full variable domain: DTGVSQNPRHKITKRGQNVTFRCDPISEHNRLYWYRQTLGQGPEFLTYFQNEAQLEKSRLLSDRFSAERPKGSFSTLEIQRTEQGDSAMYLCASSQSTGNQPQHFGDGTRLSIL.

This clonotype was detected a few times. This chain joins TRBV5-1 and TRBJ2-3; 7 bases match TRBD1. The V gene's germline CDR1 is SGHRS and CDR2 YFSETQ. The CDR3 is 16 residues long. V shed 4 bases and J 4 bases; nucleotides not matched to a gene: 12. In nucleotides, the CDR3 is TGCGCCAGCAGCCCCAGACAGGGATTCAAGGCAGATACGCAGTATTTT. Encoded protein: CASSPRQGFKADTQYF.

Only a few counts were recorded for this clonotype. The J gene is TRBJ1-1, the V gene TRBV5-1; a possible D gene is TRBD1 (5 bases). With 0 bases removed from V and 11 bases from J, the gap between germline ends came to 14 bases. Germline V gene lookup returns CDR1 SGHRS and CDR2 YFSETQ. This CDR3 has 13 amino acids. The CDR3 reads CASSLGGRPGAFF. DNA of the CDR3: TGCGCCAGCAGCTTGGGGGGCCGCCCGGGGGCTTTCTTT.